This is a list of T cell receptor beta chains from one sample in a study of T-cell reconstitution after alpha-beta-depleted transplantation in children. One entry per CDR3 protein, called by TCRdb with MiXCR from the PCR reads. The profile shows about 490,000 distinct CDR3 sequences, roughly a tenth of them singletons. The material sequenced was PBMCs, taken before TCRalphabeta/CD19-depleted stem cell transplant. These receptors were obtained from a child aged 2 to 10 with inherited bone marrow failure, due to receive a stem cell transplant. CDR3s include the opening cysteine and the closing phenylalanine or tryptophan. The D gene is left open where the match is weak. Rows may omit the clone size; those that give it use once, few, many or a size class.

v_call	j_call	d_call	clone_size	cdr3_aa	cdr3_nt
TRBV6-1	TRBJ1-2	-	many	CASTRGLPGQNYGYTF	TGTGCCAGCACTAGGGGCCTACCCGGACAGAACTATGGCTACACCTTC
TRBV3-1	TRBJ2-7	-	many	CASSARGHSYEQYF	TGTGCCAGCAGCGCCCGGGGCCACTCCTACGAGCAGTACTTC
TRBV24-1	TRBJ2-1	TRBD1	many	CATSDHTGGYYNEQFF	TGTGCCACCAGTGACCATACAGGGGGGTATTACAATGAGCAGTTCTTC
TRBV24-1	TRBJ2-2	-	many	CATSDTGPTGELFF	TGTGCCACCAGTGACACAGGTCCCACCGGGGAGCTGTTTTTT
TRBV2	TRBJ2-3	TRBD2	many	CASKIAGPKFTDTQYF	TGTGCCAGCAAGATAGCGGGCCCCAAGTTCACAGATACGCAGTATTTT
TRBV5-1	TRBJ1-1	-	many	CASSLTAGNTEAFF	TGCGCCAGCAGCTTGACAGCGGGGAACACTGAAGCTTTCTTT
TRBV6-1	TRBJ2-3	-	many	CASRNDPSSTDTQYF	TGTGCCAGCAGAAACGACCCTTCTAGCACAGATACGCAGTATTTT
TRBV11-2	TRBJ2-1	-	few	CASSPPRAVWRSSYNEQFF	TGTGCCAGCAGCCCACCCAGGGCCGTATGGCGGAGCTCCTACAATGAGCAGTTCTTC
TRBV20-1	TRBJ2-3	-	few	CSASGVGATDTQYF	TGCAGTGCTAGCGGGGTGGGGGCCACAGATACGCAGTATTTT
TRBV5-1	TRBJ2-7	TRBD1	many	CASSPRGQSYEQYF	TGCGCCAGCAGCCCCCGGGGACAGTCCTACGAGCAGTACTTC
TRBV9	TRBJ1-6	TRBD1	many	CASSVDPGQGTLHF	TGTGCCAGCAGCGTAGACCCGGGACAGGGTACCCTCCACTTT
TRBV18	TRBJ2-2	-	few	CASSPPGRTGELFF	TGTGCCAGCTCACCACCGGGCAGGACCGGGGAGCTGTTTTTT
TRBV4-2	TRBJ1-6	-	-	CASSQESIVEKFLVSPLHF	TGTGCCAGCAGCCAAGAGTCTATCGTGGAGAAGTTTCTTGTATCACCCCTCCACTTT
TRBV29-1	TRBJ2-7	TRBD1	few	CSVVGTGRDYEQYF	TGCAGCGTCGTAGGGACAGGGCGGGACTACGAGCAGTACTTC
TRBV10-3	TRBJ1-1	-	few	CAISEHGGTEAFF	TGTGCCATCAGTGAGCACGGAGGCACTGAAGCTTTCTTT
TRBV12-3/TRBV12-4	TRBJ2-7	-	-	CASRLDSESYEQYF	TGTGCCAGCAGACTAGACAGTGAGTCCTACGAGCAGTACTTC
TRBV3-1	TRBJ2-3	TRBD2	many	CASSPPSGHRSTDTQYF	TGTGCCAGCAGCCCCCCTAGCGGACACCGTAGCACAGATACGCAGTATTTT
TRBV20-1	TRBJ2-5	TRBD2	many	CSARVLGTSGSFPKETQYF	TGCAGTGCTAGAGTTCTTGGAACTAGCGGGAGTTTCCCCAAAGAGACCCAGTACTTC
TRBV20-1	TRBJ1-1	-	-	CSARDPGTLERSGVEAFF	TGCAGTGCTAGAGATCCCGGGACACTTGAACGAAGTGGGGTAGAAGCTTTCTTT
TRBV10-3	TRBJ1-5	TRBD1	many	CAIRDTGEGAQHF	TGTGCCATCAGGGACACAGGGGAAGGGGCCCAGCATTTT
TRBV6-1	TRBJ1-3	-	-	CASSRAFAGNTIYF	TGTGCCAGCAGTAGGGCCTTCGCTGGAAACACCATATATTTT
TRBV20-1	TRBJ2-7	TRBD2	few	CSFPPLAGGPGEQYF	TGCAGTTTTCCCCCTCTAGCGGGAGGGCCGGGGGAGCAGTACTTC
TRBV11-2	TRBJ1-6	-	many	CASSSLRTDYNSPLHF	TGTGCCAGCAGCTCTCTTCGGACAGATTATAATTCACCCCTCCACTTT
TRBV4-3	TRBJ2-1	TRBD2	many	CASSPELVAGGSEFQMWQFF	TGCGCCAGCAGCCCAGAACTGGTAGCGGGTGGTTCCGAATTCCAGATGTGGCAGTTCTTC
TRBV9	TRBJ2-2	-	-	CASSVAGNTGELFF	TGTGCCAGCAGCGTAGCGGGAAACACCGGGGAGCTGTTTTTT
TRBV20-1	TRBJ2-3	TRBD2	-	CSAPLSGRAADTQYF	TGCAGTGCACCCCTTAGCGGGAGGGCAGCAGATACGCAGTATTTT
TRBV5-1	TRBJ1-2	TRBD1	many	CASSLEPDHDRANYGYTF	TGCGCCAGCAGCTTGGAGCCGGACCATGACAGGGCAAACTATGGCTACACCTTC
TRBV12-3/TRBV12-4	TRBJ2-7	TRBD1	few	CASSLAFHRGPFYEQYF	TGTGCCAGCAGTTTAGCCTTCCACAGGGGGCCGTTCTACGAGCAGTACTTC
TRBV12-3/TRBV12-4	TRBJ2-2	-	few	CASSFPRADTGELFF	TGTGCCAGCAGTTTCCCGAGGGCAGACACCGGGGAGCTGTTTTTT
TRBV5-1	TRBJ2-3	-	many	CASSLVYRYTDTQYF	TGCGCCAGCAGCTTGGTGTACAGATACACAGATACGCAGTATTTT
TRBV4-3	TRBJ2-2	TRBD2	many	CASSHGTSGLPGELFF	TGCGCCAGCAGCCACGGGACTAGCGGGTTACCCGGGGAGCTGTTTTTT
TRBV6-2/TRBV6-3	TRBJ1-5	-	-	CASSTPYGGQPQHF	TGTGCCAGCAGTACGCCCTATGGGGGTCAGCCCCAGCATTTT
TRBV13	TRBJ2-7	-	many	CASSYPGAYEQYF	TGTGCCAGCAGCTACCCAGGAGCCTACGAGCAGTACTTC
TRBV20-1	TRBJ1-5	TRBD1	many	CSAPSGTGNHPQHF	TGCAGTGCCCCTAGCGGGACAGGGAATCATCCCCAGCATTTT
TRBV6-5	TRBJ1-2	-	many	CASSYGRRYGYTF	TGTGCCAGCAGTTACGGACGGCGCTATGGCTACACCTTC
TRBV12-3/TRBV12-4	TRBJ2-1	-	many	CASSFGDLNNEQFF	TGTGCCAGCAGTTTCGGGGACCTTAACAATGAGCAGTTCTTC
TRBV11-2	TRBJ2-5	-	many	CASSLVGDVYQETQYF	TGTGCCAGCAGCTTAGTTGGGGACGTTTACCAAGAGACCCAGTACTTC